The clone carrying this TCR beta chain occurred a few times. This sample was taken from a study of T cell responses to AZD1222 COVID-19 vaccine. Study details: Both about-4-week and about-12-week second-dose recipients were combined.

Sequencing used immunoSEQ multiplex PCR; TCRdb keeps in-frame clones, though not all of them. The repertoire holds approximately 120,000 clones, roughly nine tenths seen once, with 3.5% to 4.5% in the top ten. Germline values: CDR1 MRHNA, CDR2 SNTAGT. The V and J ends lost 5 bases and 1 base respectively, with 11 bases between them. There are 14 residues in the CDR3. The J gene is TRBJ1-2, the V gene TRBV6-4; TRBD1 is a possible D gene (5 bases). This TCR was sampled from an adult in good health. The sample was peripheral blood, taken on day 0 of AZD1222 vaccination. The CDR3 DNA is TGTGCCAGCAGTCCAACACAGGTTAACTATGGCTACACCTTC. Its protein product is CASSPTQVNYGYTF.